The 20 T cell receptor beta chains presented below share a single source sample, sequenced in a study of vaccination effects on CD4 cells after COVID-19. Sequencing followed a ViraFEST assay step that expanded antigen-specific CD4+ T cells with viral peptide pools. CD4+ T cells were isolated after less than 13 days of culture. Negative nucleocapsid antibody tests before and after vaccination confirmed no previous SARS-CoV-2 infection. Assay used: immunoSEQ multiplex PCR; TCRdb lists only in-frame clones, some missing. The sample lists 40,000 to 50,000 clones, under 85% occurring once. Their target antigens are unknown. This specimen consisted of CD4+ T cells from PBMCs cultured with HCoV-NL63 spike peptides, obtained before COVID-19 vaccination. The source of these receptors is a human donor who received a COVID-19 vaccine.

The V call is TRBV6-5, the J call TRBJ1-5; TRBD1 is a possible D gene (5 bases). This CDR3 has 15 residues. Germline V gives CDR1 MNHEY, CDR2 SVGAGI. The germline V and J ends were trimmed by 8 bases and 3 bases, with 17 bases remaining between them. The chain's CDR3 is CASVTGAGNNQPQHF. The CDR3 DNA sequence: TGTGCCAGCGTGACTGGTGCAGGGAACAATCAGCCCCAGCATTTT.

The V gene is TRBV6-5, the J gene TRBJ1-5; D remains unclear. There are 15 residues in the CDR3. Germline CDR1 reads MNHEY; CDR2 reads SVGAGI. V was shortened by 3 bases and J by 4 bases, with 13 bases between the two germline ends. The CDR3 protein is CASSYSQGLNQPQHF. The CDR3 bases are TGTGCCAGCAGTTATTCGCAAGGGCTGAATCAGCCCCAGCATTTT.

The chain carries TRBV15 and TRBJ1-2; D is possibly TRBD1 (6 bases). Germline CDR1 reads LNHNV; CDR2 reads YYDKDF (reference sequence). V dropped 1 base and J dropped 8 bases, with 14 bases sitting between them. This CDR3 is built from 14 residues. The chain's CDR3 is CATSRGWTADGYTF. CDR3 DNA sequence: TGTGCCACCAGCAGAGGTTGGACAGCAGACGGCTACACCTTC.

The J gene is TRBJ1-2, the V gene TRBV28; TRBD1 is a possible D gene (5 bases). The CDR3 contains 15 residues. The ends were cut back, 5 bases at V and 6 bases at J, with 19 bases in the middle. CDR1 MDHEN and CDR2 SYDVKM come from the germline V gene. The DNA of the CDR3 is TGTGCCAGCAGTCGATCCGGGACGCACGATGATGGCTACACCTTC. It codes for CASSRSGTHDDGYTF.

The rearrangement joins TRBV27 to TRBJ2-3; D may match TRBD1 or TRBD2 (5 bases each). In germline, CDR1 is MNHEY, CDR2 SMNVEV (reference sequence). This CDR3 has 13 residues. V was cut by 3 bases and J by 2 bases, with 6 bases left in between. The CDR3 DNA reads TGTGCCAGCAGTTTGGGGACCACAGATACGCAGTATTTT. Protein sequence: CASSLGTTDTQYF.

The V gene is TRBV7-8, the J gene TRBJ2-7, with 9 bases lining up with TRBD1. Germline V CDR1 and CDR2: SGHVS, FQNEAQ. The ends lost 5 bases at V and 0 bases at J; junction bases unmatched: 5. CDR3 length equals 15 residues. In DNA, the CDR3 is TGTGCCAGCAGCGAACAGGGGGCTAGCTCCTACGAGCAGTACGTC. Protein sequence: CASSEQGASSYEQYV.

The rearrangement joins TRBV5-8 to TRBJ2-5; D not certain. Germline CDR1 is SGHTS and CDR2 is YDEGEE. CDR3 length: 14 amino acids. Deletions cut 0 bases from V and 2 bases from J, with 8 bases between. CDR3 DNA sequence: TGTGCCAGCAGCTTGGCGGCCACTCAAGAGACCCAGTACTTC. Translated, it gives CASSLAATQETQYF.

The chain couples TRBV3-1 (or the pseudogene TRBV3-2) to TRBJ2-5; D may be TRBD1 (5 bases). The ends were cut back, 4 bases at V and 3 bases at J, with 12 bases in the middle. This CDR3 contains 14 residues. Germline V gene sequence: CDR1 LGHDT, CDR2 YNNKEL (reference sequence). CDR3 sequence (DNA): TGTGCCAGCAGCCGCCAGGACATCAAAGAGACCCAGTACTTC. This sequence encodes CASSRQDIKETQYF.

The gene calls are TRBV30 and TRBJ2-5; 8 positions agree with TRBD2. CDR1 is GTSNPN and CDR2 is SVGIG in the germline V gene (reference sequence). J gave up 5 bases and V 3 bases, and 8 bases lay outside the gene matches. The CDR3 runs 14 residues. CDR3 nucleotides: TGTGCCTGGAGACCGGGACTAGTGGTGGAGACCCAGTACTTC. Translation: CAWRPGLVVETQYF.

The CDR3 DNA is TGTGCCAGCAGTGCCCTTGGACAGGGGGGCCTCTACGAGCAGTACGTC. It specifies CASSALGQGGLYEQYV. This sequence joins TRBV6-1 and TRBJ2-7; 10 positions agree with TRBD1. The CDR3 runs to 16 residues. Germline V gene data show CDR1 as MNHNS and CDR2 as SASEGT. After removal of 4 bases from V and 3 bases from J, the junction contained 9 bases not matched to a gene.

The chain carries TRBV6-1 and TRBJ1-1; TRBD1 matches 7 bases. This CDR3 comprises 16 residues. J lost 4 bases, V lost 1 base, and 9 bases had no gene match. Germline lookup yields CDR1 MNHNS and CDR2 SASEGT. This CDR3 is CASSEGMWGTVTEAFF. The CDR3 DNA reads TGTGCCAGCAGTGAAGGGATGTGGGGGACAGTCACTGAAGCTTTCTTT.

The J gene is TRBJ2-2, the V gene TRBV5-8; 11 bases fit TRBD2. Germline-derived CDR1 and CDR2 are SGHTS and YDEGEE. This CDR3 has 16 amino acids. V lost 2 bases, J lost 5 bases, and 5 bases stayed unmatched. CDR3 DNA: TGTGCCAGCAGCTTTAGCGGGGGGGCGTGGACCGGGGAGCTGTTTTTT. This sequence encodes CASSFSGGAWTGELFF.

The V and J genes are TRBV18 and TRBJ2-7; maybe TRBD1 (6 bases). The CDR3 is 14 amino acids. Germline CDR1 reads KGHSH; CDR2 reads LQKENI. V was cut by 5 bases and J by 2 bases, with 13 bases left in between. The CDR3 spells CASSGRDIPYEQYV. As DNA, the CDR3 is TGTGCCAGCTCAGGCCGGGACATTCCCTACGAGCAGTACGTC.

The chain is built from TRBV18 and TRBJ2-5; weak D call: TRBD2 (5 bases). This CDR3 is 12 amino acids long. Germline V gene lookup returns CDR1 KGHSH and CDR2 LQKENI. Trimming stripped 5 bases from V and 3 bases from J, with 7 bases between. The CDR3 nucleotides are TGTGCCAGCTCAATCGGGAAAGAGACCCAGTACTTC. Translated, it gives CASSIGKETQYF.

The chain employs TRBV5-1 and TRBJ2-1; D is perhaps TRBD2 (5 bases). The CDR3 sequence is 12 residues long. Trimming took 0 bases from V and 9 from J, leaving 7 bases between them. The germline CDR1 and CDR2 sequences are SGHRS and YFSETQ. The CDR3 DNA reads as TGCGCCAGCAGCTTGGTAACTAGTGAGCAGTTCTTC. Its translation: CASSLVTSEQFF.

This clone was seen only once. The J gene is TRBJ2-5, the V gene TRBV3-1 (or the pseudogene TRBV3-2), with D possibly called TRBD1 or TRBD2 (6 bases each). V was clipped by 4 bases and J by 4 bases, with 10 bases between them. This CDR3 comprises 13 residues. The germline V gene has CDR1 LGHDT and CDR2 YNNKEL (reference sequence). The CDR3 sequence is CASSRRGAETQYF. CDR3 coding DNA: TGTGCCAGCAGCCGAAGGGGGGCAGAGACCCAGTACTTC.

In DNA, the CDR3 is TGTGCCAGCAGTTTTCTGGGACAGGGCACCAATGAGCAGTTCTTC. Amino acids: CASSFLGQGTNEQFF. The chain combines TRBV27 with TRBJ2-1; 9 bases are a match to TRBD1. Losses at the gene ends were 3 bases for V and 6 bases for J; bases not matched to a gene: 6. Germline V gene lookup returns CDR1 MNHEY and CDR2 SMNVEV (reference sequence). This CDR3 is built from 15 residues.

The chain is built from TRBV5-1 and TRBJ2-1, with 7 bases that match TRBD1. Germline loops: CDR1 SGHRS, CDR2 YFSETQ. Unmatched junction bases numbered 3, after V lost 4 bases and J lost 2 bases. The CDR3 consists of 14 residues. In DNA form, the CDR3 reads TGCGCCAGCAGCCGGGACAGCGCCTACAATGAGCAGTTCTTC. Its translation is CASSRDSAYNEQFF.

The V call is TRBV5-6, the J call TRBJ1-3; D unresolved. CDR3 size: 16 residues. Germline values: CDR1 SGHDT, CDR2 YYEEEE. The V gene lost 0 bases and the J gene lost 0 bases, with 10 bases spanning the gap. Here the CDR3 reads CASSLVGGPSGNTIYF. The CDR3 DNA is TGTGCCAGCAGCTTGGTAGGCGGACCCTCTGGAAACACCATATATTTT.

The genes are TRBV19 and TRBJ1-5, with D perhaps TRBD1 (5 bases). This CDR3 comprises 13 residues. Germline V gene sequence: CDR1 LNHDA, CDR2 SQIVND (reference sequence). V lost 8 bases and J lost 9, with 17 bases in between. In DNA form, the CDR3 reads TGTGCCAGTTCACTAGGGCCTCAGGGGCCCCAGCATTTT. Translation: CASSLGPQGPQHF.